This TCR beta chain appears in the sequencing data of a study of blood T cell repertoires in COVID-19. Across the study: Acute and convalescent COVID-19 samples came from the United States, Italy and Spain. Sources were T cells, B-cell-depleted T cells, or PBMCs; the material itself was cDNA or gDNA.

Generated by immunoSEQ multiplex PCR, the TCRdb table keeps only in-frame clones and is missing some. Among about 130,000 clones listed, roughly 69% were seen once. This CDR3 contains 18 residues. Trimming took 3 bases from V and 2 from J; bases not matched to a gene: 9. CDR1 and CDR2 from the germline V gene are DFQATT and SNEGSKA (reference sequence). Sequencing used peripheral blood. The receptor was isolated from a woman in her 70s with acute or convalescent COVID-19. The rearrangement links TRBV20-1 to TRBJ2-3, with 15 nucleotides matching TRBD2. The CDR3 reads CSASGGTSGRPLTDTQYF. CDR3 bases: TGCAGTGCTAGTGGGGGGACTAGCGGGAGGCCCCTCACAGATACGCAGTATTTT.